Sequencing of this T cell receptor (beta chain) was carried out in a study of T cells after posttransplantation cyclophosphamide. Study-wide findings and caveats: Donor CD8+ memory clones often dominated recipient blood repertoires at later times. Blood and skin or GI T cell repertoires showed limited TRB overlap. After PTCy, TRB diversity resembled that of CNI/methotrexate controls.

V shed 5 bases, J shed 0 bases, and the junction held 7 bases outside the gene matches. The CDR3 extends over 16 amino acids. Germline assignment: CDR1 SNHLY and CDR2 FYNNEI. Sequenced by immunoSEQ multiplex PCR; TCRdb stores in-frame clones only, minus some. Of over 15,000 clones listed, around four fifths are singletons. About this clone: Antigen: not known.

The chain combines TRBV2 with TRBJ2-7, with 10 bases lining up with TRBD2. Material for sequencing was memory CD4+ T cells sorted from blood. The clonotype comes from a man younger than 40 in good health and a related stem cell transplant donor. CDR3 in amino acids: CASSPSGGAHSYEQYF. The CDR3 nucleotides are TGTGCCAGCAGTCCCAGCGGGGGGGCCCACTCCTACGAGCAGTACTTC.